Sequencing of this T cell receptor (beta chain) was carried out in a study of CD8+ T cells in alopecia areata. RNA extraction was followed by reverse transcription into cDNA, which acted as the sequencing template. Profiled with immunoSEQ multiplex PCR; TCRdb holds only in-frame clones, not every one. The profile covers about 97,000 clones, with 41% appearing a single time and about 1.4% taken by the ten largest. V was cut by 0 bases and J by 5 bases, with 4 bases left in between. This CDR3 region has 12 residues. Germline V gives CDR1 SEHNR, CDR2 FQNEAQ (reference sequence). The chain has TRBV7-9 and TRBJ2-5; D call uncertain. Sequencing was performed on CD4+ T cells sorted from blood. The clonotype was recovered from a human donor with alopecia areata. DNA for the CDR3: TGTGCCAGCAGCTTAGCCGGGGAGACCCAGTACTTC. This encodes CASSLAGETQYF. The full variable domain, in which reference TRBV7-9 and TRBJ2-5 provide the parts outside the CDR3, is DTGVSQNPRHKITKRGQNVTFRCDPISEHNRLYWYRQTLGQGPEFLTYFQNEAQLEKSRLLSDRFSAERPKGSFSTLEIQRTEQGDSAMYLCASSLAGETQYFGPGTRLLVL.